A few counts support the clone carrying this TCR beta chain. What it binds is not known. The CDR3 consists of 11 residues. Germline V lookup: CDR1 MNHEY, CDR2 SVGAGI. Trimming took 11 bases from V and 4 from J, leaving 9 bases between them. Unique molecular identifiers were built into the TCR beta cDNA libraries. A population of roughly 0.85 to 11 million T cells gave rise to roughly 0.5 million cDNA molecules. TCRdb processed the PCR reads anew with MiXCR; each CDR3 protein has one entry. The sample carries a few hundred thousand distinct CDR3 sequences, less than 40% recorded once. This sample is drawn from a study of post-analysis software for immune sequencing data. Study overall: Multiple sclerosis in the patients followed relapsing-remitting, secondary progressive and progressive-relapsing courses.

Study-level results: Patients used about 5 TRBV segments, including TRBV5-6, TRBV5-1 and TRBV20-1, more often than controls. F measure grouped same-batch samples tightly together. When compared against controls, multiple sclerosis patients showed significantly lower normalized Chao1 diversity.

The sample comprised blood. The source is a girl between 2 and 17 years old with multiple sclerosis. This rearrangement joins TRBV6-5 to TRBJ1-5; D is unresolved. The CDR3 loop is CACGINQPQHF. In DNA, the CDR3 is TGTGCCTGCGGAATTAATCAGCCCCAGCATTTT.